This T cell receptor (beta chain) is from a study of T cell repertoires in cytomegalovirus infection. Study overall: Both a matching HLA type and CMV infection were indicated by public TCR beta signatures. Findings and limits, study-wide: Dominating the ex vivo response were HLA-C-restricted CMV-specific TCR beta clonotypes. Cumulated frequencies of public TCR beta families served to identify carriers of CMV plus the relevant HLA.

This CDR3 is built from 14 residues. Germline CDR1 MDHEN, CDR2 SYDVKM. TCRdb independently ran MiXCR on the reads; one entry per CDR3 protein. The sample carries roughly 720,000 distinct CDR3 sequences, approximately 34% recorded once. Details on this clonotype: The antigen is unknown. At one end, the junction sequence differs from germline, possibly due to a read error.

Material: PBMCs. The chain uses TRBV28 and TRBJ1-1; unclear D gene. The sequence derives from a human donor in good health (CMV status not recorded). Some clones in this sample may be carry-over from other donors' samples. The CDR3 DNA follows: TGTGCAAGCAGTACCCCCCGGCCGAACACTGAAGCTTTATTT. Translated, it gives CASSTPRPNTEALF.